This T cell receptor beta chain was captured in a study of blood T cell repertoires in COVID-19. Trimming pared 5 bases from V and 0 bases from J, leaving 6 bases between. CDR1 is MNHEY, CDR2 SMNVEV, per germline (reference sequence). The CDR3 totals 13 residues. Repertoires were generated with immunoSEQ multiplex PCR, while TCRdb's copy carries only in-frame clones and drops some. The table lists roughly 260,000 clones, about four fifths of them singletons. The receptor was isolated from a woman aged 40 to 49 who had been exposed to COVID-19. The sample taken for sequencing was PBMCs or T cells enriched from blood (not recorded which). The V and J genes are TRBV27 and TRBJ2-3; D uncertain. CDR3 amino acids: CASSPPSTDTQYF. CDR3 bases: TGTGCCAGCAGTCCCCCAAGCACAGATACGCAGTATTTT.